This TCR beta chain was found in a study of beta chain features in type 1 diabetes. Turning to the study itself: What patients shared with healthy donors was a similar profile of age, gender and cell yields.

On this clone: Its antigen is unidentified.

Unmatched junction bases numbered 6, after V lost 1 base and J lost 8 bases. The CDR3 is made up of 15 amino acids. Looked up from germline, CDR1 is SGHRS and CDR2 is YFSETQ. The authors reverse transcribed all of the isolated RNA, so sequencing captured expressed TCRB transcripts. Sequencing used immunoSEQ multiplex PCR; TCRdb keeps in-frame clones, though not all of them. In the table there are hundreds of thousands of clones, roughly an eighth of which are singletons. Whole-study results and caveats: Among patients, naive, central memory and Treg TCRB repertoires appeared more similar than among healthy donors. The study left unresolved whether HLA type influences TCRB rearrangement. Type 1 diabetes patients had TCRB CDR3s that were shorter (moderately but significantly so) in all four CD4+ subsets.

By way of CD45RO/CCR7/CD25/CD127/CD95/CD27, the CD4+ regulatory, stem cell-like memory, central memory and naive cells were sorted. This receptor was taken from a man aged 18 to 30 with type 1 diabetes. The sample taken for sequencing was naive CD4+ T cells from blood. V usage is TRBV5-1 and J usage is TRBJ1-4; 9 bases fit TRBD1. DNA for the CDR3: TGCGCCAGCAGCTTGCCCGGGACAGGGCCCGAAAAACTGTTTTTT. Protein product: CASSLPGTGPEKLFF.